This passage covers 21 T cell receptor beta chains from one sample sequenced in a study of cytomegalovirus exposure and HLA in healthy donors. PCR involved 60 Vbeta and 13 Jbeta primers. Sequencing was performed with immunoSEQ multiplex PCR; in TCRdb, only in-frame clones are kept and a portion is missing. Among 150,000 to 200,000 clones listed, more than 60% were seen once. The sequenced material came from PBMCs. The receptors come from a woman in her twenties or thirties in good health and CMV-seropositive.

This clone was picked up a small number of times. The chain links TRBV2 to TRBJ1-2, with a weak D call TRBD1 (5 bases). V was pared by 2 bases and J by 0 bases, with 7 bases between. This CDR3 comprises 14 residues. Germline loops: CDR1 SNHLY, CDR2 FYNNEI. Here the CDR3 DNA reads TGTGCCAGCAGTGAACAGGGAACTAACTATGGCTACACCTTC. Residues: CASSEQGTNYGYTF.

The rearrangement uses TRBV4-1 and TRBJ2-1, with 10 bases that match TRBD2. Germline CDR1 and CDR2: MGHRA and YSYEKL. V trimming: 0 bases; J trimming: 7 bases; junction bases outside the gene matches: 3. The CDR3 has 15 amino acids. CDR3 nucleotide sequence: TGCGCCAGCAGCCAAGAGTGGACTAGCGGAAATGAGCAGTTCTTC. Translated, it gives CASSQEWTSGNEQFF.

This chain uses TRBV5-6 with TRBJ1-2, with 7 bases matching TRBD1. The CDR3 has 14 amino acids. J was trimmed by 5 bases and V by 4 bases; bases with no gene match: 8. Germline V lookup: CDR1 SGHDT, CDR2 YYEEEE. The CDR3, as DNA: TGTGCCAGCAGCCCGGACAGGCAACCTTATGGCTACACCTTC. Its translation is CASSPDRQPYGYTF. The whole variable domain, remainder taken from reference TRBV5-6 and TRBJ1-2, is DAGVTQSPTHLIKTRGQQVTLRCSPKSGHDTVSWYQQALGQGPQFIFQYYEEEERQRGNFPDRFSGHQFPNYSSELNVNALLLGDSALYLCASSPDRQPYGYTFGSGTRLTVV.

V usage is TRBV25-1 and J usage is TRBJ2-3; 7 positions match TRBD1. The CDR3 totals 14 residues. Germline values: CDR1 MGHDK, CDR2 SYGVNS. The J segment lost 6 bases and the V segment lost 5 bases, leaving 8 bases of the junction unmatched. This CDR3 reads CASSNRGTLDTQYF. Written as DNA, the CDR3 is TGTGCCAGCAGTAACAGGGGAACCCTCGATACGCAGTATTTT.

This clone appeared a single time. CDR3 protein: CASSARLAGGYEQYF. The CDR3 coding sequence is TGTGCCAGCAGCGCCCGACTAGCGGGGGGCTACGAGCAGTACTTC. The chain joins TRBV11-2 to TRBJ2-7; TRBD2 aligns across 13 bases. J gave up 3 bases and V 5 bases, and 4 bases lay outside the gene matches. The CDR3 spans 15 residues. The V gene's germline CDR1 is SGHAT and CDR2 FQNNGV.

This sequence joins TRBV15 and TRBJ1-5; D is possibly TRBD1 (5 bases). Trimming stripped 0 bases from V and 6 bases from J, with 12 bases between. Germline lookup yields CDR1 LNHNV and CDR2 YYDKDF (reference sequence). CDR3 size: 15 residues. Written as DNA, the CDR3 is TGTGCCACCAGCAGAGAACGGGGGGGGATTCAGCCCCAGCATTTT. Encoded protein: CATSRERGGIQPQHF.

The chain uses TRBV7-6 and TRBJ2-7, with D tentatively TRBD2 (5 bases). This CDR3 has 12 residues. The ends were cut back, 2 bases at V and 7 bases at J, with 9 bases in the middle. Germline V gene lookup returns CDR1 SGHVS and CDR2 FNYEAQ. Here the CDR3 DNA reads TGTGCCAGCAGCTTATATGGGAGTGAGCAGTACTTC. It codes for CASSLYGSEQYF.

This clone was detected a few times. The chain recombines TRBV10-1 with TRBJ1-3; D is undetermined. This CDR3 region has 12 residues. Trimming left V 3 bases short and J 3 bases short, with 3 bases between. Germline-derived CDR1 and CDR2 are WNHNN and SYGVQD (reference sequence). CDR3: CASSDYGNTIYF. The CDR3 bases are TGCGCCAGCAGTGATTATGGAAACACCATATATTTT.

This clone has only one observation. The chain recombines TRBV4-1 with TRBJ1-2, with 9 bases that match TRBD1. Germline V lookup: CDR1 MGHRA, CDR2 YSYEKL. V lost 1 base and J lost 3; bases outside the gene matches: 9. This CDR3 is 17 amino acids long. CDR3 residues: CASSQAEGQGSDYGYTF. CDR3 bases: TGCGCCAGCAGCCAAGCCGAAGGACAGGGGAGCGACTATGGCTACACCTTC.

V gene TRBV29-1 combines with J gene TRBJ1-1, with 8 bases aligning to TRBD1. Germline values: CDR1 SQVTM, CDR2 ANQGSEA. J gave up 6 bases and V 7 bases, and 7 bases lay outside the gene matches. The CDR3 loop spans 12 amino acids. In DNA, the CDR3 is TGCAGCGCGATTCAGGGGGCATCTGAAGCTTTCTTT. The encoded protein is CSAIQGASEAFF.

This clone was picked up a small number of times. At one end, the junction sequence differs from germline, possibly due to a read error. The chain couples TRBV6-1 to TRBJ1-5, with TRBD1 identical over 7 bases. The CDR3 is 12 amino acids. Germline CDR1 is MNHNS and CDR2 is SASEGT. The CDR3 spells CATDRARQSQHF. The CDR3 bases are TGTGCCACCGACAGGGCCCGTCAGTCCCAGCATTTT.

The chain couples TRBV6-6 to TRBJ1-2; 8 positions agree with TRBD1. The CDR3 is 13 amino acids. V was clipped by 5 bases and J by 8 bases; unmatched bases: 7. Germline CDR1 is MNHNY and CDR2 is SVGAGI (reference sequence). CDR3 amino acids: CASSQDRGGGYTF. The CDR3, as DNA: TGTGCCAGCAGTCAAGACAGGGGAGGAGGCTACACCTTC.

The chain recombines TRBV7-2 with TRBJ1-2; 11 bases map to TRBD1. Trimming took 2 bases from V and 7 from J; bases not matched to a gene: 6. The germline V gene encodes CDR1 SGHTA and CDR2 FQGNSA. The CDR3 loop spans 15 amino acids. This chain's CDR3 is CASSLRDRGDGGYTF. The CDR3 coding sequence is TGTGCCAGCAGCTTACGGGACAGGGGGGACGGTGGCTACACCTTC.

V and J are TRBV6-5 and TRBJ1-2; a possible D gene is TRBD1 (6 bases). Looked up from germline, CDR1 is MNHEY and CDR2 is SVGAGI. V was clipped by 10 bases and J by 3 bases, with 15 bases between them. This CDR3 is built from 13 residues. CDR3 sequence reads: CATSVGGHYGYTF. The CDR3 DNA is TGTGCCACTTCCGTCGGGGGGCACTATGGCTACACCTTC.

This chain links TRBV27 with TRBJ2-5, with a tentative D call TRBD2 (6 bases). Per germline, CDR1 MNHEY and CDR2 SMNVEV (reference sequence). The V end was cut by 2 bases, the J end by 5 bases, with 15 bases between. This CDR3 spans 15 amino acids. The CDR3 DNA reads as TGTGCCAGCAGTTTAGGGCGCGGGGCACGGGAGACCCAGTACTTC. Its translation: CASSLGRGARETQYF.

This clone occurred once. The chain is built from TRBV5-1 and TRBJ2-7, with 8 bases matching TRBD2. V lost 0 bases to trimming and J lost 0 bases; unmatched junction nucleotides: 8. In germline, CDR1 is SGHRS, CDR2 YFSETQ. The CDR3 consists of 17 residues. The CDR3 spells CASSLDGWREDSYEQYF. The CDR3 bases are TGCGCCAGCAGCTTGGATGGGTGGCGGGAGGACTCCTACGAGCAGTACTTC.

This rearrangement joins TRBV27 to TRBJ2-7; no reliable D call. Between the trimmed V and J ends, which lost 3 bases and 1 base, there was a span of 13 bases. The CDR3 runs to 15 residues. Germline CDR1 reads MNHEY; CDR2 reads SMNVEV (reference sequence). The CDR3, as DNA: TGTGCCAGCAGTTTCTACCCCCCCCTATCCTACGAGCAGTACTTC. This translates into CASSFYPPLSYEQYF.

The chain has TRBV28 and TRBJ2-3; 8 positions match TRBD2. The CDR3 has 15 amino acids. After removal of 1 base from V and 6 bases from J, the junction contained 6 bases not matched to a gene. CDR1 and CDR2 from the germline V gene are MDHEN and SYDVKM. The CDR3 DNA follows: TGTGCCAGCAGTTTATCGCCGGGAGGGGTCGATACGCAGTATTTT. This sequence encodes CASSLSPGGVDTQYF.

The genes are TRBV19 and TRBJ2-3; weak D call: TRBD2 (5 bases). The length of the CDR3 is 15 residues. The V gene's germline CDR1 is LNHDA and CDR2 SQIVND (reference sequence). V lost 3 bases and J lost 4, with 14 bases in between. The CDR3 sequence is CASSIIASEADTQYF. DNA for the CDR3: TGTGCCAGTAGTATCATAGCGTCGGAGGCAGATACGCAGTATTTT.

This clone was seen a few times. J is TRBJ2-5 and V is TRBV4-1, with 9 positions matching TRBD1. The V and J ends lost 4 bases and 3 bases, in that order; junction bases with no gene match: 12. The CDR3 is 17 amino acids. CDR1 is MGHRA and CDR2 is YSYEKL in the germline V gene. The CDR3 nucleotides are TGCGCCAGCAGCCCTACCCCGGCCGGGACAGGGAAAGAGACCCAGTACTTC. Translation: CASSPTPAGTGKETQYF.

V usage is TRBV6-5 and J usage is TRBJ2-7; D is unclear. This CDR3 region has 11 residues. Germline lookup yields CDR1 MNHEY and CDR2 SVGAGI. V was pared by 6 bases and J by 3 bases, with 6 bases between. Written as DNA, the CDR3 is TGTGCCAGCAGGAGCTACTACGAGCAGTACTTC. Its translation: CASRSYYEQYF.